The next 27 T cell receptor beta chains were all read from a single sample in a study of T cell repertoires in cytomegalovirus infection. What these receptors recognize is not known. One entry per CDR3 protein results from TCRdb running MiXCR on the reads. The data hold roughly 170,000 distinct CDR3 sequences, with roughly 20% observed a single time. The sequences come from CD8+ T cells from cultured PBMCs, collected from culture after CMV antigen stimulation. The source is a human donor in good health (CMV status not recorded). Some clones in this sample may be carry-over from other donors' samples.

The sample holds many counts of this clonotype. This rearrangement joins TRBV4-3 to TRBJ2-5; possibly TRBD1 for D (6 bases). The V and J ends lost 5 bases and 5 bases respectively, with 21 bases between them. Germline lookup yields CDR1 LGHNA and CDR2 YSLEER. This CDR3 region has 16 residues. Here the CDR3 reads CASSTNLAGQLETQYF. The CDR3, as DNA: TGCGCCAGCAGCACAAATTTAGCTGGACAGCTGGAGACCCAGTACTTC.

V gene TRBV27 combines with J gene TRBJ1-1, with 9 bases matching TRBD1. The CDR3 consists of 12 residues. J was trimmed by 11 bases and V by 5 bases; bases with no gene match: 6. The germline CDR1 and CDR2 sequences are MNHEY and SMNVEV (reference sequence). The CDR3 nucleotides are TGTGCCAGCAGTCAAACAGGGGGCGGCGCTTTCTTT. It encodes CASSQTGGGAFF.

This chain links TRBV4-1 with TRBJ2-7; perhaps TRBD1 as D (5 bases). CDR1 and CDR2 from the germline V gene are MGHRA and YSYEKL. Trimming shortened V by 1 base and J by 6 bases, and 10 bases separated the two germline ends. CDR3 length equals 13 residues. The CDR3 bases are TGCGCCAGCAGCCAAGCCGATAGGGGCGAGCAGTACTTC. Translating gives CASSQADRGEQYF.

This clonotype has just one count. The chain couples TRBV12-3 or TRBV12-4 to TRBJ1-2; 7 positions agree with TRBD1. The ends lost 6 bases at V and 5 bases at J; junction bases unmatched: 9. This CDR3 comprises 14 residues. The CDR3 region is CASRTRTGPYGYTF. Here the CDR3 DNA reads TGTGCCAGCAGAACTCGGACAGGACCTTATGGCTACACCTTC.

The chain combines TRBV20-1 with TRBJ1-5; D might be TRBD1 (5 bases). V was trimmed by 7 bases and J by 0 bases, leaving 16 bases between them. The CDR3 contains 15 residues. Germline CDR1 reads DFQATT; CDR2 reads SNEGSKA (reference sequence). The CDR3 nucleotides are TGCAGTGGAGTGCCTAGGGGTTATAGCAATCAGCCCCAGCATTTT. Its protein is CSGVPRGYSNQPQHF.

The J gene is TRBJ1-6, the V gene TRBV7-6; D is undetermined. Germline-derived CDR1 and CDR2 are SGHVS and FNYEAQ. This CDR3 is built from 16 residues. V lost 5 bases to trimming and J lost 3 bases, with 14 bases between them. This chain's CDR3 is CASSATRVVYNSPLHF. Here the CDR3 DNA reads TGTGCCAGCAGCGCTACACGGGTAGTCTATAATTCACCCCTCCACTTT.

This clonotype has just a few counts. V usage is TRBV7-2 and J usage is TRBJ2-7; 7 nucleotides align to TRBD1. The CDR3 is 14 residues long. The V and J ends lost 3 bases and 4 bases, in that order; junction bases with no gene match: 6. The germline CDR1 and CDR2 sequences are SGHTA and FQGNSA. The CDR3 bases are TGTGCCAGCAGCTTCGGGGACAGCGTTTACGAGCAGTACTTC. Translation: CASSFGDSVYEQYF.

V is TRBV7-8 and J is TRBJ2-3; 10 bases match TRBD2. The J segment lost 1 base and the V segment lost 5 bases, leaving 21 bases of the junction unmatched. Looked up from germline, CDR1 is SGHVS and CDR2 is FQNEAQ. The CDR3 has 21 residues. CDR3 in DNA: TGTGCCAGCAGCCTCCTGGGTGTGTTAGCGGGGGGCCCCCAAGGCACAGATACGCAGTATTTT. Its translation is CASSLLGVLAGGPQGTDTQYF.

This clonotype was found a few times. J is TRBJ2-7 and V is TRBV6-2 or TRBV6-3; no reliable D call. V was clipped by 7 bases and J by 0 bases, with 19 bases between them. This CDR3 region has 16 residues. Germline CDR1 reads MNHEY; CDR2 reads SVGEGT. CDR3 sequence (DNA): TGTGCCAGCACCGGATCCGCCGGGCCTCACTCCTACGAGCAGTACTTC. Protein: CASTGSAGPHSYEQYF.

The V and J genes are TRBV7-4 and TRBJ2-1; 10 bases align to TRBD2. Germline values: CDR1 SGHVT, CDR2 SQSDAQ. The CDR3 runs to 16 residues. J gave up 7 bases and V 3 bases, and 9 bases lay outside the gene matches. The CDR3 region has the DNA TGTGCCAGCAGCTTTCCGGAGCGGGGGGGGAGAAATGAGCAGTTCTTC. Amino acid sequence: CASSFPERGGRNEQFF.

The chain recombines TRBV28 with TRBJ2-7; tentative D call: TRBD1 (5 bases). Trimming shortened V by 6 bases and J by 6 bases, and 21 bases separated the two germline ends. The CDR3 runs 15 residues. The V gene's germline CDR1 is MDHEN and CDR2 SYDVKM. CDR3 region: CASRKTLDTWGEQYF. The CDR3 nucleotides are TGTGCCAGCAGGAAAACTTTGGACACCTGGGGCGAGCAGTACTTC.

The chain joins TRBV30 to TRBJ2-2; 10 bases map to TRBD1. CDR1 is GTSNPN, CDR2 SVGIG, per germline (reference sequence). V lost 2 bases, J lost 7 bases, and 13 bases stayed unmatched. The CDR3 spans 17 residues. In DNA form, the CDR3 reads TGTGCCTGGAGTCCTCTGACAGGGGGCTCGGGAGGCGGGGAGCTGTTTTTT. Protein sequence: CAWSPLTGGSGGGELFF.

The chain is built from TRBV27 and TRBJ1-5; D ambiguous. Germline V CDR1 and CDR2: MNHEY, SMNVEV (reference sequence). CDR3 length equals 13 residues. The V and J ends lost 5 bases and 3 bases respectively, with 8 bases between them. CDR3 sequence: CASSDGLNQPQHF. DNA of the CDR3: TGTGCCAGCAGTGACGGGCTCAATCAGCCCCAGCATTTT.

This clonotype was seen a few times. This chain joins TRBV11-2 and TRBJ1-2; D call uncertain. This CDR3 has 14 residues. The germline CDR1 and CDR2 sequences are SGHAT and FQNNGV. V was shortened by 1 base and J by 0 bases, with 6 bases between the two germline ends. The CDR3, as DNA: TGTGCCAGCAGCTTAGGACGCGCTAACTATGGCTACACCTTC. Protein sequence: CASSLGRANYGYTF.

This clonotype was seen only a few times. This chain uses TRBV11-2 with TRBJ1-4, with TRBD1 identical over 7 bases. Germline CDR1 SGHAT, CDR2 FQNNGV. V shed 4 bases and J 8 bases; nucleotides not matched to a gene: 7. The CDR3 sequence is 14 residues long. The CDR3 DNA follows: TGTGCCAGCAGCTCCAGACAGGGTGGGGAAAAACTGTTTTTT. Translation: CASSSRQGGEKLFF.

This clonotype has only a few counts. J is TRBJ1-2 and V is TRBV28; D is unclear. Per germline, CDR1 MDHEN and CDR2 SYDVKM. Trimming took off 5 bases at V and 8 bases at J, with 24 bases between the two ends. CDR3 length: 16 residues. The CDR3 sequence: CASSPPTVRTQTGYTF. DNA for the CDR3: TGTGCCAGCAGTCCCCCAACTGTAAGAACGCAGACGGGCTACACCTTC.

This rearrangement joins TRBV29-1 to TRBJ2-5, with a tentative D call TRBD2 (5 bases). The CDR3 sequence is 16 residues long. Per the germline V gene, CDR1 is SQVTM and CDR2 is ANQGSEA. Trimming removed 0 bases from V and 7 bases from J, with 21 bases in between. Here the CDR3 DNA reads TGCAGCGTTGAAGATCTTCGGGAAACCAGTCGTTGGACCCAGTACTTC. Amino acid sequence: CSVEDLRETSRWTQYF. Supplemented by reference TRBV29-1 and TRBJ2-5, the full variable domain reads SAVISQKPSRDICQRGTSLTIQCQVDSQVTMMFWYRQQPGQSLTLIATANQGSEATYESGFVIDKFPISRPNLTFSTLTVSNMSPEDSSIYLCSVEDLRETSRWTQYFGPGTRLLVL.

This clonotype was counted a few times. The chain joins TRBV7-2 to TRBJ2-3; 10 bases match TRBD1. CDR1 and CDR2 (germline): SGHTA, FQGNSA. The V gene end was trimmed by 5 bases and the J gene end by 4 bases; junction bases not matched to a gene: 6. This CDR3 region has 15 residues. The CDR3: CASSPSGQGADTQYF. The CDR3 bases are TGTGCCAGCAGCCCCTCCGGACAGGGGGCAGATACGCAGTATTTT.

The chain has TRBV20-1 and TRBJ2-3; D tentatively reads TRBD1 or TRBD2 (5 bases each). Germline V CDR1 and CDR2: DFQATT, SNEGSKA (reference sequence). There are 14 residues in the CDR3. CDR3 region: CSAGFWGAGDTQYF. Here the CDR3 DNA reads TGCAGCGCTGGATTTTGGGGCGCGGGAGATACGCAGTATTTT.

This clonotype was found a few times. The rearrangement joins TRBV7-8 to TRBJ1-1; 9 bases match TRBD1. V trimming: 5 bases; J trimming: 3 bases; junction bases outside the gene matches: 7. Germline V gives CDR1 SGHVS, CDR2 FQNEAQ. The CDR3 has 15 residues. CDR3 bases: TGTGCCAGCAGCCCCAAACAGGGGGCGGACACTGAAGCTTTCTTT. Translated, it gives CASSPKQGADTEAFF.

This clonotype occurred many times. This sequence joins TRBV11-2 and TRBJ2-7, with D unclear. The germline V gene encodes CDR1 SGHAT and CDR2 FQNNGV. This CDR3 has 14 residues. The V end was cut by 1 base, the J end by 1 base, with 8 bases between. CDR3 in amino acids: CASSLGQRSYEQYF. The CDR3 DNA is TGTGCCAGCAGCTTAGGGCAGAGATCCTACGAGCAGTACTTC.

This chain uses TRBV7-8 with TRBJ2-3; 10 bases are a match to TRBD2. The length of the CDR3 is 14 residues. V was clipped by 3 bases and J by 12 bases; unmatched bases: 9. Germline CDR1 SGHVS, CDR2 FQNEAQ. The CDR3 loop is CASSFEAGGSSQYF. The CDR3 DNA follows: TGTGCCAGCAGCTTTGAAGCGGGGGGGTCATCTCAGTATTTT.

This chain links TRBV29-1 with TRBJ1-2; D remains ambiguous. The CDR3 loop spans 12 amino acids. V shed 3 bases and J shed 2 bases, with 7 bases lying between them. Germline CDR1 and CDR2: SQVTM and ANQGSEA. The DNA of the CDR3 is TGCAGCGTTGACGAACAGAACTATGGCTACACCTTC. The encoded protein is CSVDEQNYGYTF.

Within the sample, this clonotype is large. The chain is built from TRBV7-2 and TRBJ1-1; D unresolved. The germline V and J ends were trimmed by 2 bases and 5 bases, with 6 bases remaining between them. CDR1 is SGHTA, CDR2 FQGNSA, per germline. The CDR3 length is 12 residues. The CDR3 loop is CASSLIGTEAFF. CDR3 bases: TGTGCCAGCAGCTTAATTGGGACTGAAGCTTTCTTT.

The chain uses TRBV27 and TRBJ1-1; no clear D. Trimming took off 0 bases at V and 5 bases at J, with 7 bases between the two ends. The CDR3 consists of 13 residues. Germline V gives CDR1 MNHEY, CDR2 SMNVEV (reference sequence). The CDR3: CASSLSGMTEAFF. CDR3 nucleotide sequence: TGTGCCAGCAGTTTATCAGGGATGACTGAAGCTTTCTTT.

This clonotype has only a few counts. At one end, the junction sequence differs from germline, possibly due to a read error. V is TRBV28 and J is TRBJ2-5; TRBD2 agrees at 8 bases. This CDR3 is 12 amino acids long. Germline V gene lookup returns CDR1 MDHEN and CDR2 SYDVKM. CDR3 sequence reads: CASSPQGRGVSF. The CDR3 DNA reads TGTGCCAGCAGCCCTCAGGGGCGGGGGGTGTCCTTC.

Only a few counts were recorded for this clonotype. The chain combines TRBV27 with TRBJ1-2; 7 bases match TRBD1. This CDR3 has 15 amino acids. Trimming cost V 3 bases and J 8 bases; bases outside gene matches: 12. CDR1 is MNHEY and CDR2 is SMNVEV in the germline V gene (reference sequence). CDR3 DNA sequence: TGTGCCAGCAGTTTTGGAGGAGGCAGGGGGACCGGCTACACCTTC. This encodes CASSFGGGRGTGYTF.